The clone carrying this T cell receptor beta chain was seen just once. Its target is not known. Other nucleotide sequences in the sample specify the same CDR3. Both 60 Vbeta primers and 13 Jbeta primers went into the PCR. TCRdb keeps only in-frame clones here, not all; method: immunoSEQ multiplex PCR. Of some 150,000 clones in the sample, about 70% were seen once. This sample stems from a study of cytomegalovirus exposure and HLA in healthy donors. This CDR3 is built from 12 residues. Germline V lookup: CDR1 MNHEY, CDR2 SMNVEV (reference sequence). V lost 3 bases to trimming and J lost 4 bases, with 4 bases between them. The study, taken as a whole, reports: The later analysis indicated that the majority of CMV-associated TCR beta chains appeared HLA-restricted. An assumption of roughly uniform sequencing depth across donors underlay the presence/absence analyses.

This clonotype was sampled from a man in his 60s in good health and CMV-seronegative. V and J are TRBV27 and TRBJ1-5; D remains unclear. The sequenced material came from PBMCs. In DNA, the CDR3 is TGTGCCAGCAGTTTCAGTAATCAGCCCCAGCATTTT. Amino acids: CASSFSNQPQHF.